This TCR beta chain was profiled in a study of shared clonotypes between healthy human individuals. Study outcomes and limitations: An effect of sequencing depth on clonotype sharing among donors was expected. A few donors held about 5% of naive CD4 clonotypes in common.

CD45RO-negative, CCR7-positively selected cells formed the naive CD8 fraction, excluding terminally differentiated effector memory CD45RA+ cells. The assay used deep level. Data came from immunoSEQ multiplex PCR; TCRdb stores just in-frame clones and leaves some out. The table has roughly 2.1 million clones, about 92% seen once; the top ten hold more than 1.5%. The CDR3 loop spans 13 amino acids. CDR1 PRHDT and CDR2 FYEKMQ come from the germline V gene (reference sequence). The V and J ends lost 5 bases and 0 bases respectively, with 6 bases between them. With respect to this clone: What it recognizes is unknown. The sample contains more than one DNA sequence encoding this CDR3.

The specimen was naive CD8+ T cells from PBMCs. This TCR came from a man aged 18 to 29 in good health. Some clones in this sample may be carry-over from other donors' samples. The genes are TRBV13 and TRBJ2-3, with D perhaps matching TRBD2 (6 bases). CDR3 region: CASSLASTDTQYF. The CDR3 bases are TGTGCCAGCAGCCTAGCGAGCACAGATACGCAGTATTTT.